This TCR beta chain was recovered during a study of T cells after yellow fever vaccination. Regarding the study as a whole: Post-booster samples contained most primary-vaccination clones (approximately 96% CD4, almost 90% CD8).

The length of the CDR3 is 16 residues. Germline V CDR1 and CDR2: SGDLS, YYNGEE. Trimming cost V 4 bases and J 2 bases, with 18 bases left between them. TCRdb passed the 5' RACE reads through MiXCR, listing each CDR3 protein once. There are hundreds of thousands of distinct CDR3 sequences in the sample; about 17% occur only once, and about 18% lies in the top ten. This clonotype was detected only a few times. What it binds is unknown. The V call is TRBV9, the J call TRBJ1-2; the D gene is possibly TRBD1 (5 bases). The clonotype comes from a man aged 18 to 29 who received the YFV17D yellow fever vaccine. The sequenced sample was PBMCs, obtained before the yellow fever booster vaccination. CDR3 loop: CASSLGGGTGNYGYTF. The CDR3, as DNA: TGTGCCAGCAGCCTGGGTGGAGGGACGGGGAACTATGGCTACACCTTC.